These 26 T cell receptor beta chains originate from one sample sequenced in a study of molecular identifiers for immune sequencing clone quantification. TCRdb processed the PCR reads anew with MiXCR; each CDR3 protein has one entry. The sample shows approximately 550,000 distinct CDR3 sequences, 25% of them seen only once. The sample consisted of naive CD8+ T cells from blood, with Jurkat cell RNA spiked in. Subset given: FACS-sorted CD8+CD4-CCR7+CD45RA+ naive T cells. Source of these receptors: a human donor in good health. Some libraries in this study had Jurkat cell RNA spiked in.

The CDR3 loop reads CASSQDWGPGELFF. CDR3 bases: TGCGCCAGCAGCCAAGATTGGGGGCCCGGGGAGCTGTTTTTT. The J gene is TRBJ2-2, the V gene TRBV4-3; TRBD1 might be the D (6 bases). Germline V gene lookup returns CDR1 LGHNA and CDR2 YSLEER. The germline V and J ends were trimmed by 0 bases and 6 bases, with 8 bases remaining between them. The length of the CDR3 is 14 residues.

The V gene is TRBV20-1, the J gene TRBJ2-7, with D perhaps TRBD1 (5 bases). CDR1 is DFQATT, CDR2 SNEGSKA, per germline (reference sequence). CDR3 size: 13 residues. Between the trimmed V and J ends, which lost 3 bases and 1 base, there was a span of 10 bases. CDR3 sequence reads: CSARLDSSYEQYF. The CDR3, as DNA: TGCAGTGCTAGGCTAGACAGTTCCTACGAGCAGTACTTC.

The rearrangement uses TRBV5-6 and TRBJ2-1, with TRBD2 matching 8 bases. Per germline, CDR1 SGHDT and CDR2 YYEEEE. The CDR3 contains 17 residues. Trimming cost V 6 bases and J 2 bases; bases outside gene matches: 13. CDR3 amino acids: CASIKQGSGGPYNEQFF. The CDR3 coding sequence is TGTGCCAGCATCAAACAAGGCAGCGGGGGTCCCTACAATGAGCAGTTCTTC.

The chain joins TRBV24-1 to TRBJ2-2; D is possibly TRBD1 or TRBD2 (6 bases each). The CDR3 consists of 15 residues. Germline loops: CDR1 KGHDR, CDR2 SFDVKD. The germline V and J ends were trimmed by 7 bases and 1 base, with 12 bases remaining between them. The CDR3 sequence: CATSGGHLNTGELFF. CDR3 DNA sequence: TGTGCCACCAGCGGGGGACACCTGAACACCGGGGAGCTGTTTTTT.

This clonotype came up a few times. The chain is built from TRBV7-9 and TRBJ2-3; 8 bases match TRBD2. V gave up 3 bases and J gave up 0 bases; unmatched junction bases: 5. The CDR3 covers 16 residues. From germline, CDR1 is SEHNR and CDR2 FQNEAQ (reference sequence). Here the CDR3 reads CASSFLGLASTDTQYF. The CDR3 DNA reads as TGTGCCAGCAGCTTCCTCGGACTAGCTAGCACAGATACGCAGTATTTT.

This clonotype was found a few times. The chain joins TRBV2 to TRBJ2-7, with 10 bases that match TRBD2. The CDR3 runs 13 residues. Germline V gives CDR1 SNHLY, CDR2 FYNNEI. The junction had 4 bases not matched to a gene; V was cut back by 5 bases and J by 6 bases. CDR3 loop: CASSPGLAIEQYF. The CDR3 DNA follows: TGTGCCAGCAGTCCGGGACTAGCGATCGAGCAGTACTTC.

This clonotype came up a few times. The chain uses TRBV4-1 and TRBJ2-7; 7 bases fit TRBD2. The CDR3 is made up of 20 amino acids. V was clipped by 0 bases and J by 3 bases; unmatched bases: 20. Germline lookup yields CDR1 MGHRA and CDR2 YSYEKL. CDR3 coding DNA: TGCGCCAGCAGCCAAGAAGTAGTCCCCCCGGGGGGTTTTGGGGACTACGAGCAGTACTTC. Encoded protein: CASSQEVVPPGGFGDYEQYF.

V and J are TRBV14 and TRBJ2-7; D uncertain. The CDR3 is 14 amino acids. The germline gives CDR1 SGHDN, CDR2 FVKESK. V lost 0 bases, J lost 7 bases, and 13 bases lay in between. The CDR3 DNA follows: TGTGCCAGCAGCCAAGACCTTAGGGTGTGGGAGCAGTACTTC. It yields the protein CASSQDLRVWEQYF.

The chain recombines TRBV6-5 with TRBJ2-5, with D possibly being TRBD1 or TRBD2 (5 bases each). Trimming removed 0 bases at V and 5 bases at J, with 7 bases between. The CDR3 is made up of 13 amino acids. The germline V gene has CDR1 MNHEY and CDR2 SVGAGI. The CDR3 DNA reads TGTGCCAGCAGTTACTCGGGGGTGGAGACCCAGTACTTC. This sequence encodes CASSYSGVETQYF.

This clonotype was recorded a few times. The genes are TRBV20-1 and TRBJ2-7; the D gene is possibly TRBD2 (5 bases). The germline V and J ends were trimmed by 3 bases and 1 base, with 7 bases remaining between them. Germline V gene sequence: CDR1 DFQATT, CDR2 SNEGSKA (reference sequence). CDR3 length: 12 residues. The CDR3 region has the DNA TGCAGTGCTAGTGAGGGATCCTACGAGCAGTACTTC. Its translation: CSASEGSYEQYF.

As regards this clonotype: Just one base apart from a much larger clone, this may be a read error. The chain carries TRBV7-9 and TRBJ1-1; D perhaps matches TRBD1 (6 bases). Germline V CDR1 and CDR2: SEHNR, FQNEAQ (reference sequence). The CDR3 loop spans 14 amino acids. The CDR3, as DNA: TGTGTCAGCAGCAACACAACAGGGTATACTGAAGCTTTCTTT. Protein: CVSSNTTGYTEAFF. Using reference TRBV7-9 and TRBJ1-1 for the parts outside the CDR3, the full variable domain is DTGVSQNPRHKITKRGQNVTFRCDPISEHNRLYWYRQTLGQGPEFLTYFQNEAQLEKSRLLSDRFSAERPKGSFSTLEIQRTEQGDSAMYLCVSSNTTGYTEAFFGQGTRLTVV.

This clonotype was seen only once. This likely comes from a read error, as the CDR3 has no conserved phenylalanine or tryptophan at its end. This chain links TRBV4-3 with TRBJ2-1; 7 nucleotides align to TRBD2. This CDR3 region has 15 residues. V dropped 0 bases and J dropped 4; count of bases not matched to a gene: 3. In germline, CDR1 is LGHNA, CDR2 YSLEER. Here the CDR3 DNA reads TGCGCCAGCAGCCAAGATCCACTAGCGTACAATGAGCAGTTCTCC. Protein sequence: CASSQDPLAYNEQFS.

The chain uses TRBV27 and TRBJ2-1; 9 bases match TRBD2. CDR1 and CDR2 from the germline V gene are MNHEY and SMNVEV (reference sequence). The CDR3 has 16 amino acids. V lost 2 bases and J lost 9; bases outside the gene matches: 11. The CDR3 loop reads CASSLAWVAGEGEQFF. The CDR3, as DNA: TGTGCCAGCAGTTTAGCTTGGGTAGCGGGGGAGGGTGAGCAGTTCTTC.

With respect to this clonotype: A much larger clonotype is one base distant, so this may be a read error. V and J are TRBV20-1 and TRBJ2-7; weak D call: TRBD1 (6 bases). The germline V gene encodes CDR1 DFQATT and CDR2 SNEGSKA (reference sequence). V was clipped by 3 bases and J by 4 bases, with 16 bases between them. The CDR3 is 14 residues long. CDR3 loop: CSASETQGRYEQYF. Written as DNA, the CDR3 is TGCAGTGCTAGTGAGACACAGGGTAGGTACGAGCAGTACTTC.

This chain joins TRBV30 and TRBJ2-4, with D perhaps matching TRBD2 (5 bases). The V end was cut by 2 bases, the J end by 8 bases, with 16 bases between. Germline V gives CDR1 GTSNPN, CDR2 SVGIG (reference sequence). The CDR3 runs 14 residues. The CDR3 loop reads CAWSTGLFSDIQYF. In nucleotides, the CDR3 is TGTGCCTGGAGTACGGGGTTGTTTTCGGACATTCAGTACTTC. Filled out from reference TRBV30 and TRBJ2-4, the complete variable domain reads SQTIHQWPATLVQPVGSPLSLECTVEGTSNPNLYWYRQAAGRGLQLLFYSVGIGQISSEVPQNLSASRPQDRQFILSSKKLLLSDSGFYLCAWSTGLFSDIQYFGAGTRLSVL.

As to this clonotype: It may be a read error: a sequence one base away is much more abundant. The chain combines TRBV5-6 with TRBJ2-5, with unresolved D. This CDR3 has 14 residues. Germline loops: CDR1 SGHDT, CDR2 YYEEEE. DNA of the CDR3: TGTGCCAGCCGCTTGGGCCTTACCCCAGAGACCCAGTACTTC. It codes for CASRLGLTPETQYF.

This clonotype was seen ten or more times. CDR3 loop: CASSGEAQGMPETQYF. In DNA, the CDR3 is TGTGCCAGCAGCGGAGAGGCCCAGGGCATGCCTGAGACCCAGTACTTC. The chain has TRBV3-1 and TRBJ2-5; maybe TRBD1 (5 bases). CDR1 is LGHDT, CDR2 YNNKEL, per germline (reference sequence). CDR3 length: 16 residues. Trimming took off 5 bases at V and 5 bases at J, with 21 bases between the two ends.

The V gene is TRBV6-6, the J gene TRBJ2-1; 7 nucleotides align to TRBD2. There are 15 residues in the CDR3. The junction had 10 bases not matched to a gene; V was cut back by 2 bases and J by 9 bases. Germline lookup yields CDR1 MNHNY and CDR2 SVGAGI (reference sequence). Here the CDR3 reads CASSYTSGLVSEQFF. CDR3 nucleotide sequence: TGTGCCAGCAGTTACACCAGCGGACTAGTTAGTGAGCAGTTCTTC.

This clonotype was detected ten times or more. V gene TRBV29-1 combines with J gene TRBJ2-7, with TRBD2 as a possible D gene (5 bases). This CDR3 is 13 amino acids long. Trimming shortened V by 6 bases and J by 5 bases, and 17 bases separated the two germline ends. The V gene's germline CDR1 is SQVTM and CDR2 ANQGSEA. The chain's CDR3 is CSVPKLDSDEQYF. CDR3 sequence (DNA): TGCAGCGTACCAAAATTGGATAGCGACGAGCAGTACTTC.

To note about this clonotype: A read error is possible here, since a much larger clone lies one base away. The V gene is TRBV29-1, the J gene TRBJ1-1; D gene unclear. The CDR3 covers 12 residues. Looked up from germline, CDR1 is SQVTM and CDR2 is ANQGSEA. CDR3 DNA sequence: TGCAGCGTTGTAGCAGGTGACACTGAAGCTCTCTTT. Its translation is CSVVAGDTEALF.

This clonotype appeared a few times. This sequence joins TRBV12-3 or TRBV12-4 and TRBJ1-1; 7 bases agree with TRBD1. The CDR3 covers 14 residues. V lost 6 bases and J lost 1; bases outside the gene matches: 5. CDR3 DNA: TGTGCCAGCAGGAAGACAGGGCCGAACACTGAAGCTTTCTTT. Translation gives CASRKTGPNTEAFF.

Concerning this clonotype: Just one base apart from a much larger clone, this may be a read error. The chain joins TRBV27 to TRBJ1-1; D is perhaps TRBD1 (6 bases). The CDR3 runs 14 residues. Germline values: CDR1 MNHEY, CDR2 SMNVEV (reference sequence). In DNA form, the CDR3 reads TGTGCCAACAGTCAAGACGAGGGGGTTACTGAAGCTTTCTTT. It encodes CANSQDEGVTEAFF.

Details on this clonotype: This could be a read error, since a much larger clone is one nucleotide away. The chain is built from TRBV5-3 and TRBJ1-2, with D maybe TRBD1 (5 bases). TRBV5-3 is identified as an open reading frame with a role that is uncertain. The CDR3 has 14 amino acids. In nucleotides, the CDR3 is TGTGCCAGCAGCTTGCAGGGCGCAAGCTATGGCTACGCCTTC. It encodes CASSLQGASYGYAF.

This clonotype was seen more than once but under ten times. The V and J genes are TRBV6-1 and TRBJ2-7; D perhaps matches TRBD2 (6 bases). V was trimmed by 8 bases and J by 3 bases, leaving 14 bases between them. Germline V gene lookup returns CDR1 MNHNS and CDR2 SASEGT. The CDR3 is made up of 13 amino acids. CDR3 residues: CASSGTLFYEQYF. The CDR3 nucleotides are TGTGCCAGCTCCGGGACTCTCTTCTACGAGCAGTACTTC.

On this clonotype: A read error may produce the germline difference seen at one junction end. In DNA, the CDR3 is TGCAGTGCTAGAGATGGCCGGTGCCACTATGGCTACAACTTC. Protein product: CSARDGRCHYGYNF. The rearrangement links TRBV20-1 to TRBJ1-2; D gene unclear. Germline CDR1 DFQATT, CDR2 SNEGSKA (reference sequence). The CDR3 totals 14 residues.

This clonotype was observed at least ten times. The rearrangement links TRBV4-2 to TRBJ2-7; possibly TRBD2 for D (7 bases). The CDR3 length is 15 residues. CDR1 and CDR2 from the germline V gene are LGHNA and YNFKEQ. V shed 5 bases and J shed 2 bases, with 16 bases lying between them. CDR3 region: CASSEVRGGAYEQYF. In DNA form, the CDR3 reads TGTGCCAGCAGCGAAGTGCGAGGGGGGGCCTACGAGCAGTACTTC.